The text below deals with one TCR beta chain. Its specificity is not known. Trimming removed 5 bases from V and 4 bases from J; junction bases left unmatched: 8. The CDR3 is 16 amino acids. From germline, CDR1 is SEHNR and CDR2 FQNEAQ (reference sequence). The sample comes from a study of T cell responses to AZD1222 COVID-19 vaccine. Study in general: Analysis merged second doses at about 4 or about 12 weeks. Study-level results: Seropositive status at baseline applied to only six AZD1222 recipients. Samples come after the peak T cell response, not at day 14.

Here immunoSEQ multiplex PCR was the method, and the copy in TCRdb shows in-frame clones only, minus some. Of 150,000 to 200,000 clones listed, roughly nine tenths were seen once; the top ten hold under 2%. The material was peripheral blood, obtained on day 0 of AZD1222 vaccination. The clonotype was recovered from an adult in good health. This chain links TRBV7-9 with TRBJ2-2, with TRBD1 identical over 9 bases. The CDR3 DNA sequence: TGTGCCAGCAGCAAACAGGGGGCAGGGAGCACCGGGGAGCTGTTTTTT. It codes for CASSKQGAGSTGELFF.